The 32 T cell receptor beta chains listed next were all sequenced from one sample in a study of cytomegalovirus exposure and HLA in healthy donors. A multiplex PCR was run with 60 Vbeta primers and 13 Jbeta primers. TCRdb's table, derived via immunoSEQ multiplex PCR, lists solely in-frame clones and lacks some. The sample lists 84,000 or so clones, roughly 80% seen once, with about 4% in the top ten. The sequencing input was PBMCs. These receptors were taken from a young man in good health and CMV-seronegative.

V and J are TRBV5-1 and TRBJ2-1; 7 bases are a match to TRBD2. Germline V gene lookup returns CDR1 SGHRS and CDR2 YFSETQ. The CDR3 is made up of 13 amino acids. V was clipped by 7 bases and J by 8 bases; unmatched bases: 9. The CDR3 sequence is CASGAGVGDEQFF. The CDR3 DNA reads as TGCGCCAGCGGGGCGGGAGTGGGCGATGAGCAGTTCTTC.

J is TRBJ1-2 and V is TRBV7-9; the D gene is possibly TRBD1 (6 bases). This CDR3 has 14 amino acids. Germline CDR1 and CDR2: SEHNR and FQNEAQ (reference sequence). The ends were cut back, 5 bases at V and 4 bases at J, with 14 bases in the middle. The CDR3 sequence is CASSPGTPGYGYTF. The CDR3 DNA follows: TGTGCCAGCAGCCCCGGGACACCCGGCTATGGCTACACCTTC.

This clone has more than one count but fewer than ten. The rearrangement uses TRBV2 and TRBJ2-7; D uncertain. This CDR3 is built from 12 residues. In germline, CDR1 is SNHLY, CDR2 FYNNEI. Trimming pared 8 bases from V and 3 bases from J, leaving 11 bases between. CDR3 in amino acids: CASVQGDYEQYF. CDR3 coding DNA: TGTGCCAGCGTACAAGGAGACTACGAGCAGTACTTC.

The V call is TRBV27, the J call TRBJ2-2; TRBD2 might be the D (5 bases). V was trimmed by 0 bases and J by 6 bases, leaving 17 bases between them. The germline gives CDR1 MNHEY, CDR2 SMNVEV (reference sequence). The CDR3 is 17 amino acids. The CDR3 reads CASSLSGLLVQSGELFF. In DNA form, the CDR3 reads TGTGCCAGCAGTTTATCGGGCCTACTAGTTCAGTCCGGGGAGCTGTTTTTT.

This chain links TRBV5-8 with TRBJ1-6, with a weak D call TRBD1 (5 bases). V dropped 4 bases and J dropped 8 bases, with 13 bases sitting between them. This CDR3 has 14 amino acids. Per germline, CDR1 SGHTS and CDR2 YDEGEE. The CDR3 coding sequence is TGTGCCAGCAGCATCAGGGTTGGGGATTCACCCCTCCACTTT. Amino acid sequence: CASSIRVGDSPLHF.

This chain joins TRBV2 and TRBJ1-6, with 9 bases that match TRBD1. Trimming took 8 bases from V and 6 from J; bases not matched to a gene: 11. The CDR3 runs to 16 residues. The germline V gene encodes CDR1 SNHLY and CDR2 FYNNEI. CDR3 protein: CASVVSGQGGNSPLHF. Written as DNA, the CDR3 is TGTGCCAGCGTCGTCTCGGGACAGGGCGGTAATTCACCCCTCCACTTT.

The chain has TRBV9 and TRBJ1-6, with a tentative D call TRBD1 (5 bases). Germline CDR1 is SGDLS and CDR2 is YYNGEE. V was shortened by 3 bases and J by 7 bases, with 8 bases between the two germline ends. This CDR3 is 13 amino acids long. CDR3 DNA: TGTGCCAGCAGCGGGGGCCACAATTCACCCCTCCACTTT. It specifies CASSGGHNSPLHF. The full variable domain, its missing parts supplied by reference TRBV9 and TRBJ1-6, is DSGVTQTPKHLITATGQRVTLRCSPRSGDLSVYWYQQSLDQGLQFLIQYYNGEERAKGNILERFSAQQFPDLHSELNLSSLELGDSALYFCASSGGHNSPLHFGNGTRLTVT.

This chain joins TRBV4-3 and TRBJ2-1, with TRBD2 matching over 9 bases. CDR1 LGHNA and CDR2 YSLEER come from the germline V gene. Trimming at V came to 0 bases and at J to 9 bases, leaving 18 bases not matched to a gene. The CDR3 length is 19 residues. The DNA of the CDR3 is TGCGCCAGCAGCCAAGATATGGGCGGGGCGCGGGGGGGCATCACTGAGCAGTTCTTC. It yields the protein CASSQDMGGARGGITEQFF.

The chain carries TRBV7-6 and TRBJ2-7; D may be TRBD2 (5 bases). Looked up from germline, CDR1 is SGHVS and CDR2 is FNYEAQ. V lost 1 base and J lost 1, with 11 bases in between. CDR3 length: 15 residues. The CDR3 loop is CASSLGGSRSYEQYF. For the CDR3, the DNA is TGTGCCAGCAGCTTAGGAGGGTCCCGATCCTACGAGCAGTACTTC. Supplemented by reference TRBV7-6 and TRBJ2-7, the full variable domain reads GAGVSQSPRYKVTKRGQDVALRCDPISGHVSLYWYRQALGQGPEFLTYFNYEAQQDKSGLPNDRFSAERPEGSISTLTIQRTEQRDSAMYRCASSLGGSRSYEQYFGPGTRLTVT.

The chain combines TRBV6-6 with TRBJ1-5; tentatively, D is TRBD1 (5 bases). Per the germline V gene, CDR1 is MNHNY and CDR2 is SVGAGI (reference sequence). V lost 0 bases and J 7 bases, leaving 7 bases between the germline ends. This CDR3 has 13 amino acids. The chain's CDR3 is CASSYSWGQPQHF. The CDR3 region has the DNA TGTGCCAGCAGTTACTCATGGGGCCAGCCCCAGCATTTT.

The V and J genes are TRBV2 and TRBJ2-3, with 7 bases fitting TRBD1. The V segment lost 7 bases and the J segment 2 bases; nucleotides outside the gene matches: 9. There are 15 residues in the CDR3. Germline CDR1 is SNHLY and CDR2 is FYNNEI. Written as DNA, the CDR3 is TGTGCCAGCAAAAGACAGGGTACAATCACAGATACGCAGTATTTT. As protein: CASKRQGTITDTQYF. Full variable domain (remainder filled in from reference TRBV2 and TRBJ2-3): EPEVTQTPSHQVTQMGQEVILRCVPISNHLYFYWYRQILGQKVEFLVSFYNNEISEKSEIFDDQFSVERPDGSNFTLKIRSTKLEDSAMYFCASKRQGTITDTQYFGPGTRLTVL.

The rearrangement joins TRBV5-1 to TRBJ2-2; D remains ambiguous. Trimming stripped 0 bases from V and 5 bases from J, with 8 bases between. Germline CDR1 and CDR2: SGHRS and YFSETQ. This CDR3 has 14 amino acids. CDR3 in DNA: TGCGCCAGCAGCTTGGTGCCAGCGACCGGGGAGCTGTTTTTT. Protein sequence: CASSLVPATGELFF.

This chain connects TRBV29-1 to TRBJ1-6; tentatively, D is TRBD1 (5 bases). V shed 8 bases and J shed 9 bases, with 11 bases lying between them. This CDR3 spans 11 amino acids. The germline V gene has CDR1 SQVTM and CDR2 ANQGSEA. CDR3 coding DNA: TGCAGCAAACCAGGGTTTTCACCCCTCCACTTT. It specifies CSKPGFSPLHF. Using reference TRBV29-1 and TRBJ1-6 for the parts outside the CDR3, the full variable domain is SAVISQKPSRDICQRGTSLTIQCQVDSQVTMMFWYRQQPGQSLTLIATANQGSEATYESGFVIDKFPISRPNLTFSTLTVSNMSPEDSSIYLCSKPGFSPLHFGNGTRLTVT.

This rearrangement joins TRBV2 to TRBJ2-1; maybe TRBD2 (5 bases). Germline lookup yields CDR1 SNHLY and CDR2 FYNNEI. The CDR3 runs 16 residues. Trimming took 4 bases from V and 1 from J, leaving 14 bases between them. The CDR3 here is CASSGESFLSYNEQFF. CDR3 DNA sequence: TGTGCCAGCAGTGGGGAGTCATTCCTTTCCTACAATGAGCAGTTCTTC. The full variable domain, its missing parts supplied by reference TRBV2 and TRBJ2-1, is EPEVTQTPSHQVTQMGQEVILRCVPISNHLYFYWYRQILGQKVEFLVSFYNNEISEKSEIFDDQFSVERPDGSNFTLKIRSTKLEDSAMYFCASSGESFLSYNEQFFGPGTRLTVL.

CDR3 DNA: TGTGCCAGCAGCTCCCAAGCGGGAGGGGTCGACGAGCAGTACTTC. It yields the protein CASSSQAGGVDEQYF. The V gene is TRBV28, the J gene TRBJ2-7, with 10 bases matching TRBD2. The germline gives CDR1 MDHEN, CDR2 SYDVKM. V shed 6 bases and J 5 bases; nucleotides not matched to a gene: 10. This CDR3 has 15 amino acids. The full variable domain, its missing parts supplied by reference TRBV28 and TRBJ2-7, is DVKVTQSSRYLVKRTGEKVFLECVQDMDHENMFWYRQDPGLGLRLIYFSYDVKMKEKGDIPEGYSVSREKKERFSLILESASTNQTSMYLCASSSQAGGVDEQYFGPGTRLTVT.

The CDR3 region is CAIRFKEGANYGYTF. The CDR3 coding sequence is TGTGCCATCAGGTTCAAGGAAGGGGCTAACTATGGCTACACCTTC. The chain recombines TRBV10-3 with TRBJ1-2; D possibly corresponds to TRBD1 (5 bases). Germline loops: CDR1 ENHRY, CDR2 SYGVKD. The CDR3 contains 15 residues. V was trimmed by 6 bases and J by 0 bases, leaving 14 bases between them.

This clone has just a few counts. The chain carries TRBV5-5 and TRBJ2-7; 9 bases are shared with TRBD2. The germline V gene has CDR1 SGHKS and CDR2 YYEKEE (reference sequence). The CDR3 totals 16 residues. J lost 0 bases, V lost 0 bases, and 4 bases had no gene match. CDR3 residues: CASSLGTGLASYEQYF. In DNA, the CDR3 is TGTGCCAGCAGCTTGGGGACGGGACTAGCCTCCTACGAGCAGTACTTC. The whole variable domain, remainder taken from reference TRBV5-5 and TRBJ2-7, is DAGVTQSPTHLIKTRGQQVTLRCSPISGHKSVSWYQQVLGQGPQFIFQYYEKEERGRGNFPDRFSARQFPNYSSELNVNALLLGDSALYLCASSLGTGLASYEQYFGPGTRLTVT.

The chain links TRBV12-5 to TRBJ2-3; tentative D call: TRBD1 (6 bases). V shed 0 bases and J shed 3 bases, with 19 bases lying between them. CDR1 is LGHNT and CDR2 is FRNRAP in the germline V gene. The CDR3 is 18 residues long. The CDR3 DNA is TGTGCTAGTGGTTTGGTACTGACAGGCGTAGGGGAGACAGATACGCAGTATTTT. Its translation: CASGLVLTGVGETDTQYF.

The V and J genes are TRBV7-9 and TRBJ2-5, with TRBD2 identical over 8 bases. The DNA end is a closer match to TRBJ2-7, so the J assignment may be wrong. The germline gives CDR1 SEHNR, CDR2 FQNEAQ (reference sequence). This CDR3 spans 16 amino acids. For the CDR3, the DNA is TGTGCCAGCAGCTTAGGGATTGCGGGAGGCTCGGCCGAGCAGTACTTC. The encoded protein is CASSLGIAGGSAEQYF.

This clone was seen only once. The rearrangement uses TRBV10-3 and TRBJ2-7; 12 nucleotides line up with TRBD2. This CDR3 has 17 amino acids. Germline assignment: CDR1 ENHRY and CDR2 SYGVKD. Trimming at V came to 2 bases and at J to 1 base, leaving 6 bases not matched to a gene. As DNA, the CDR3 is TGTGCCATCAGTGAGAAGAAGACTAGCGGGAGTTCCTACGAGCAGTACTTC. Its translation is CAISEKKTSGSSYEQYF.

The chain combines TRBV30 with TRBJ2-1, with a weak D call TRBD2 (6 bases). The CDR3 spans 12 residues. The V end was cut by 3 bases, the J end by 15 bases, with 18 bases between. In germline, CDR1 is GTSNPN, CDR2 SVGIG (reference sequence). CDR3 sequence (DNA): TGTGCCTGGAGATTTGGCGGAGGGCCCTCGTTCTTC. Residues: CAWRFGGGPSFF. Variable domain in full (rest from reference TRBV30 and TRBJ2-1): SQTIHQWPATLVQPVGSPLSLECTVEGTSNPNLYWYRQAAGRGLQLLFYSVGIGQISSEVPQNLSASRPQDRQFILSSKKLLLSDSGFYLCAWRFGGGPSFFGPGTRLTVL.

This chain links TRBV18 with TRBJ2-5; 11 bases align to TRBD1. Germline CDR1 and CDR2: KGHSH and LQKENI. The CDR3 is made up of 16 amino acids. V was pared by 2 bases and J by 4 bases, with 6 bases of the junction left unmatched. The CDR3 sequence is CASSPLDRGHGETQYF. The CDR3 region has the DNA TGTGCCAGCTCACCATTGGACAGGGGGCACGGAGAGACCCAGTACTTC.

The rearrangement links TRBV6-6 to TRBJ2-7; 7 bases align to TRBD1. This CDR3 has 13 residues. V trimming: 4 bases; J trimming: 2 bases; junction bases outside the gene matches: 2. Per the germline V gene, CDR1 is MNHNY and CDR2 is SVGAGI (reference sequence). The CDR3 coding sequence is TGTGCCAGCAGTTGGACAGGAGCCTACGAGCAGTACTTC. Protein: CASSWTGAYEQYF.

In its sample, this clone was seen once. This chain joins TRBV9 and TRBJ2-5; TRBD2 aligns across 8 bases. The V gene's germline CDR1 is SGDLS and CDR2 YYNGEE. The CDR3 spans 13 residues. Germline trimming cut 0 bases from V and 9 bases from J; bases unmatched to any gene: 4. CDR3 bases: TGTGCCAGCAGCGTAGGGGTTAGCGGGGCCCAGTACTTC. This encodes CASSVGVSGAQYF.

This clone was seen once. The CDR3 DNA is TGTGCCAGCAGTCACGGACAGGGGGACTATGGCTACACCTTC. The encoded protein is CASSHGQGDYGYTF. The chain combines TRBV6-6 with TRBJ1-2; 10 bases line up with TRBD1. The CDR3 spans 14 residues. V lost 5 bases, J lost 3 bases, and 3 bases stayed unmatched. In germline, CDR1 is MNHNY, CDR2 SVGAGI (reference sequence).

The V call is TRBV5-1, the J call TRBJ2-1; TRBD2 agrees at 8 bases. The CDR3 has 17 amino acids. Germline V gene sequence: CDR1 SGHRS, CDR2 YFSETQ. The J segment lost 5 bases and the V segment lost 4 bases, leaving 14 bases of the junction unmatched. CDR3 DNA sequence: TGCGCCAGCAGCCCGGCTTCCGGGACTAGTATCGACAATGAGCAGTTCTTC. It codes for CASSPASGTSIDNEQFF.

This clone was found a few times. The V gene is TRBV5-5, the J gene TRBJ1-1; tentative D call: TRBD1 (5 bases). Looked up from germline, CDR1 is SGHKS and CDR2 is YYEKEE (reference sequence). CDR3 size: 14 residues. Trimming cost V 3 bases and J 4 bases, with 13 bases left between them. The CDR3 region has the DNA TGTGCCAGCAGCTCCCCCAGGGCCTCCACTGAAGCTTTCTTT. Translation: CASSSPRASTEAFF.

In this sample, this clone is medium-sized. CDR3 residues: CASSSHSGRPQHF. In DNA, the CDR3 is TGTGCCAGCAGTTCCCATTCTGGGCGGCCCCAGCATTTT. The chain employs TRBV27 and TRBJ1-5; no clear D gene. Trimming took 4 bases from V and 9 from J, leaving 13 bases between them. Germline values: CDR1 MNHEY, CDR2 SMNVEV (reference sequence). CDR3 length equals 13 residues.

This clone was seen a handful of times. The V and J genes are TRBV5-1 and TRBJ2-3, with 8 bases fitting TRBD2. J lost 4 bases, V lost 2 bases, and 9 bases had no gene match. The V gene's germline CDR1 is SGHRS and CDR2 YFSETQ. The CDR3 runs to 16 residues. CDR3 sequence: CASSFRTSGRPDTQYF. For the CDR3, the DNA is TGCGCCAGCAGCTTTAGGACCAGCGGGAGACCAGATACGCAGTATTTT.

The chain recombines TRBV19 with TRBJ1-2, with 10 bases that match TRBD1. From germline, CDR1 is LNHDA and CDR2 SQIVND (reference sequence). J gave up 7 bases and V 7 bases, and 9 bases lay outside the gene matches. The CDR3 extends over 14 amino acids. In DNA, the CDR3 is TGTGCCAGTACCCCTGACAGGGGGCAAGGTGGCTACACCTTC. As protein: CASTPDRGQGGYTF.

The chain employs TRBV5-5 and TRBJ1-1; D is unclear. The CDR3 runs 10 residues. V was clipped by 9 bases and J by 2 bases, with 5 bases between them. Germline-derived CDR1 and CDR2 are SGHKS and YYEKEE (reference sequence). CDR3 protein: CATLNTEAFF. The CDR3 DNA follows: TGTGCCACCCTTAACACTGAAGCTTTCTTT.

CDR3 sequence (DNA): TGTGCCAGCAGTGAAATTGGGCCAGGATTCACAGATACGCAGTATTTT. This translates into CASSEIGPGFTDTQYF. The chain is built from TRBV2 and TRBJ2-3; D gene uncertain. This CDR3 contains 16 residues. The germline V gene has CDR1 SNHLY and CDR2 FYNNEI. V was cut by 2 bases and J by 2 bases, with 14 bases left in between.